This TCR beta chain was identified in a study of blood T cell repertoires in COVID-19. TCRdb's copy holds only in-frame clones and misses some; the assay was immunoSEQ multiplex PCR. The table records roughly 300,000 clones, more than 75% of them present only once. Trimming cost V 3 bases and J 3 bases, with 8 bases left between them. Looked up from germline, CDR1 is DFQATT and CDR2 is SNEGSKA (reference sequence). The CDR3 extends over 12 amino acids. This chain connects TRBV20-1 to TRBJ2-5; D is unclear. The sequence was collected from a woman aged 35 to 49 who had recovered from COVID-19. Sequencing used peripheral blood. Here the CDR3 DNA reads TGCAGTGCTAGTGGTCAGAAAGAGACCCAGTACTTC. Amino acids: CSASGQKETQYF.